Below, 7 T cell receptor beta chains from the same sample are listed, as sequenced in a study of TIL therapy for anti-PD-1-resistant metastatic lung cancer. Time point denoted: pre-treatment sample, taken before nivolumab and TIL therapy. Sequencing used immunoSEQ v3. Clones were sequenced by immunoSEQ multiplex PCR, and TCRdb holds only the in-frame ones, with some missing. The table includes approximately 57,000 clones, 70% to 90% detected once. Sample: blood, taken at baseline. All receptors derive from a person between 25 and 79 years old with non-small cell lung cancer.

This chain links TRBV27 with TRBJ2-3; 7 bases are shared with TRBD1. CDR1 and CDR2 from the germline V gene are MNHEY and SMNVEV (reference sequence). CDR3 size: 13 residues. The V and J ends lost 3 bases and 8 bases, in that order; junction bases with no gene match: 5. For the CDR3, the DNA is TGTGCCAGCAGTTTGAGGACAGGAGGTACGCAGTATTTT. It specifies CASSLRTGGTQYF.

V and J are TRBV6-5 and TRBJ1-4; 7 bases agree with TRBD1. The germline V gene has CDR1 MNHEY and CDR2 SVGAGI. CDR3 length equals 13 residues. Germline trimming cut 8 bases from V and 6 bases from J; bases unmatched to any gene: 6. This CDR3 reads CASGGQLDEKLFF. The CDR3 DNA follows: TGTGCCAGCGGGGGACAGTTGGATGAAAAACTGTTTTTT.

The genes are TRBV14 and TRBJ2-7; D gene uncertain. Germline V gene lookup returns CDR1 SGHDN and CDR2 FVKESK. This CDR3 contains 12 residues. V gave up 3 bases and J gave up 3 bases, with 6 bases separating them. The chain's CDR3 is CASSHTYYEQYF. The CDR3, as DNA: TGTGCCAGCAGCCACACATACTACGAGCAGTACTTC.

The V and J genes are TRBV19 and TRBJ1-1; D is ambiguous. Trimming pared 1 base from V and 2 bases from J, leaving 11 bases between. CDR3 length: 15 residues. CDR1 LNHDA and CDR2 SQIVND come from the germline V gene (reference sequence). Here the CDR3 DNA reads TGTGCCAGTAGTATAGTTGGGGATCAAAACACTGAAGCTTTCTTT. Its protein product is CASSIVGDQNTEAFF.

The gene calls are TRBV5-6 and TRBJ2-5; a possible D gene is TRBD1 (6 bases). This CDR3 comprises 14 residues. Germline CDR1 SGHDT, CDR2 YYEEEE. Deletions cut 6 bases from V and 7 bases from J, with 19 bases between. The CDR3 nucleotides read TGTGCCAGCACCTTCCGGCAGGGGTCAGGGACCCAGTACTTC. This sequence encodes CASTFRQGSGTQYF.

V and J are TRBV19 and TRBJ1-2; tentative D call: TRBD1 (5 bases). This CDR3 spans 13 amino acids. Trimming shortened V by 6 bases and J by 7 bases, and 15 bases separated the two germline ends. In germline, CDR1 is LNHDA, CDR2 SQIVND (reference sequence). This CDR3 is CASSVTGGGGYTF. For the CDR3, the DNA is TGTGCCAGTAGCGTGACCGGTGGGGGTGGCTACACCTTC.

The chain couples TRBV10-3 to TRBJ2-1; unclear D gene. Germline CDR1 and CDR2: ENHRY and SYGVKD. The CDR3 is made up of 13 amino acids. V lost 6 bases to trimming and J lost 8 bases, with 14 bases between them. In DNA form, the CDR3 reads TGTGCCATCAGGCCACAATCTGGGGATGAGCAGTTCTTC. Residues: CAIRPQSGDEQFF.